Given below is one T cell receptor beta chain in context. What antigen it recognizes has not been identified. No base quality information exists; no much larger clone differs at one position. At the junction V is shortened by 0 bases and J by 8 bases, with 7 bases in between. CDR1 SNHLY and CDR2 FYNNEI are derived from the germline V gene. From cysteine to phenylalanine, the CDR3 is 13 amino acids long. Of all the DNA, just the CDR3 is kept, 39 bases in frame from base 1. Collaborating institutions collected whole blood in K2EDTA tubes following their own protocols. For TCRbeta analysis, collaborator samples were shipped as frozen whole blood, as isolated PBMCs, or as DNA extracted from either sample type. The immunoSEQ Assay, a bias-controlled multiplex PCR, was used to amplify TCRbeta CDR3 regions from genomic DNA. Per the authors' processing: Within the assay, amplification of reference gene primers was used to estimate how many nucleated cells each sample contained. Sequence reads were collapsed and filtered to measure the absolute abundance of every unique TCRbeta CDR3 rearrangement. For each sample, productive Simpson clonality was calculated as the square root of Simpson's diversity index across productive rearrangements. The source is immuneACCESS, and TCRdb retained only in-frame sequences with V and J called. Part of the clones is not carried over; for the studies checked, unresolved V genes explain less than half of this, and the remainder is unexplained. That table gives V, J and clone size, and the DNA gave D and trimming. Present in this sample are around 46,000 clones, 80% to 85% of which were seen just once. The biggest ten clones account for 50% to 75% of the sample.

The data were taken from a study of blood T cell repertoires in COVID-19 (dated by TCRdb to the early 2020s). As for the study more broadly: Collaborator samples came from the United States, Italy and Spain and covered acute and convalescent phases of COVID-19. The prospective study material was composed of cDNA or gDNA derived from T cells, B-cell-depleted T cells, or PBMCs. Subjects who had been exposed to COVID-19, were actively infected with it, or had recovered from it provided the deeply sampled blood TCRbeta repertoires that made up the dataset. The repertoires were made available in a free public database intended to serve as a resource for research on the immune response to SARS-CoV-2. The samples were drawn from the first 160 participants of the ongoing ImmuneRACE study and from 1,200 or so subjects provided by 6 global collaborators. The sample metadata nearly always contained a de-identified subject ID, COVID-19 status, age in years and sex. Where HLA class I and class II types were available, the types were taken from metadata supplied by the sample provider, not from assay-based typing. On the study overall, not on this receptor specifically: Clinical and demographic metadata were provided uncurated, with the amount varying by source and participant.

The sequence derives from a man between 65 and 80 years old with acute or convalescent COVID-19. The chain is made from TRBV2 and TRBJ2-2, with no confident D gene call. Specimen: peripheral blood. CDR3 sequence: CASSEALEGELFF. The DNA is as follows: TGTGCCAGCAGTGAAGCGCTAGAGGGGGAGCTGTTTTTT.